This passage covers 6 T cell receptor beta chains from one sample sequenced in a study of identical twins. TCRdb re-derived calls from the 5' RACE reads in MiXCR, one entry per CDR3 protein. The sample has a few hundred thousand distinct CDR3 sequences; over 9.5% are singletons. Sequencing used memory T cells sorted from blood. Receptor source: a man between 45 and 60 years old in good health.

This clonotype has ten or more counts. The chain uses TRBV20-1 and TRBJ2-3; 11 bases line up with TRBD1. The CDR3 sequence is 17 residues long. The V gene's germline CDR1 is DFQATT and CDR2 SNEGSKA (reference sequence). J lost 3 bases, V lost 3 bases, and 11 bases had no gene match. The CDR3 DNA reads TGCAGTGCTAGTTATTTAGGACAGGGGGCTTTTACAGATACGCAGTATTTT. Protein product: CSASYLGQGAFTDTQYF.

This clonotype turned up a few times. This chain links TRBV6-2 or TRBV6-3 with TRBJ2-7; 10 bases match TRBD2. V was pared by 1 base and J by 7 bases, with 13 bases of the junction left unmatched. CDR3 size: 17 residues. Germline V gene data show CDR1 as MNHEY and CDR2 as SVGEGT. The CDR3: CASSYFPTRLAGEEQYF. CDR3 DNA: TGTGCCAGCAGTTACTTCCCTACAAGGCTAGCGGGAGAAGAGCAGTACTTC.

This chain links TRBV29-1 with TRBJ2-7, with 7 positions matching TRBD1. Germline CDR1 SQVTM, CDR2 ANQGSEA. This CDR3 has 15 residues. Trimming cost V 1 base and J 5 bases; bases outside gene matches: 11. CDR3 DNA: TGCAGCGTTGAAGGGGTGGCAGGGGGATTTAACGAGCAGTACTTC. Its protein product is CSVEGVAGGFNEQYF.

The table lists this clonotype with a few counts. CDR3 in amino acids: CASSLGQGVSYEQYF. The CDR3 nucleotides are TGTGCCAGCAGCCTGGGACAGGGGGTATCCTACGAGCAGTACTTC. The V call is TRBV7-2, the J call TRBJ2-7, with TRBD1 identical over 11 bases. This CDR3 has 15 residues. With V trimmed by 5 bases and J by 1 base, 4 bases remained unmatched. Germline V gene sequence: CDR1 SGHTA, CDR2 FQGNSA.

This clonotype has a count of ten or more. The J gene is TRBJ2-3, the V gene TRBV29-1, with unresolved D. The CDR3 has 13 residues. Trimming left V 1 base short and J 2 bases short, with 7 bases between. CDR1 and CDR2 from the germline V gene are SQVTM and ANQGSEA. The CDR3 region is CSVEVDSTDTQYF. Written as DNA, the CDR3 is TGCAGCGTTGAAGTGGATTCCACAGATACGCAGTATTTT.

This clonotype was counted many times. The CDR3 DNA reads TGTGCCTGGAATCATGGGACTGTACTATCCTACGAGCAGTACTTC. Residues: CAWNHGTVLSYEQYF. This rearrangement joins TRBV30 to TRBJ2-7; a possible D gene is TRBD2 (6 bases). Per the germline V gene, CDR1 is GTSNPN and CDR2 is SVGIG (reference sequence). This CDR3 is built from 15 residues. Trimming pared 4 bases from V and 1 base from J, leaving 17 bases between.